The 9 T cell receptor beta chains reported below all come from one sample, sequenced in a study of control samples from healthy donors and cancer patients. Method: immunoSEQ multiplex PCR; TCRdb's copy keeps in-frame clones and lacks some. The sample includes tens of thousands of clones, 89% of them seen just once. The sample consisted of PBMCs. These receptors were obtained from a man in his forties with colorectal cancer.

This clone was detected once. The J gene is TRBJ2-7, the V gene TRBV4-3; TRBD1 aligns across 7 bases. Trimming removed 4 bases from V and 7 bases from J; junction bases left unmatched: 13. The CDR3 is made up of 15 amino acids. CDR1 is LGHNA, CDR2 YSLEER, per germline. The CDR3 DNA sequence: TGCGCCAGCAGCCTCGTTCCGGACAGGTCTGGGGAGCAGTACTTC. Amino acids: CASSLVPDRSGEQYF.

This clone was counted a few times. The chain is built from TRBV6-6 and TRBJ2-4, with TRBD2 as a possible D gene (5 bases). Between the trimmed V and J ends, which lost 5 bases and 0 bases, there was a span of 14 bases. This CDR3 is 16 amino acids long. Germline loops: CDR1 MNHNY, CDR2 SVGAGI (reference sequence). The CDR3 is CASSRSSSLAKNIQYF. CDR3 nucleotides: TGTGCCAGCAGTAGATCTAGCAGTCTAGCCAAAAACATTCAGTACTTC.

This clone was counted a few times. The chain combines TRBV6-5 with TRBJ1-5; possible D gene TRBD1, 5 bases. The CDR3 length is 13 residues. The V end lost 10 bases, the J end lost 2 bases, and 12 bases lay between the germline ends. Germline V CDR1 and CDR2: MNHEY, SVGAGI. CDR3 sequence reads: CATLGGGNQPQHF. The CDR3 coding sequence is TGTGCCACCCTCGGGGGTGGCAATCAGCCCCAGCATTTT.

The rearrangement joins TRBV7-9 to TRBJ1-1; the D gene is possibly TRBD1 (6 bases). The CDR3 is 14 residues long. The V end lost 6 bases, the J end lost 6 bases, and 17 bases lay between the germline ends. CDR1 is SEHNR, CDR2 FQNEAQ, per germline (reference sequence). The CDR3 spells CASRLLTGSAEAFF. CDR3 DNA sequence: TGTGCCAGCAGGCTCTTAACAGGGTCGGCTGAAGCTTTCTTT.

This chain links TRBV5-4 with TRBJ1-2; D is ambiguous. CDR1 SGHNT and CDR2 YYREEE come from the germline V gene (reference sequence). The CDR3 extends over 14 amino acids. V was shortened by 3 bases and J by 0 bases, with 9 bases between the two germline ends. CDR3 sequence: CASSSLQSNYGYTF. The DNA for the CDR3 is TGTGCCAGCAGCTCCCTCCAGTCTAACTATGGCTACACCTTC.

The V gene is TRBV7-9, the J gene TRBJ2-1; D remains unclear. Germline V gives CDR1 SEHNR, CDR2 FQNEAQ (reference sequence). The CDR3 runs to 12 residues. V was shortened by 1 base and J by 7 bases, with 5 bases between the two germline ends. The CDR3 region is CASSLVSNEQFF. In nucleotides, the CDR3 is TGTGCCAGCAGCTTAGTGTCAAATGAGCAGTTCTTC. The entire variable domain, with the rest obtained from reference TRBV7-9 and TRBJ2-1, is as follows: DTGVSQNPRHKITKRGQNVTFRCDPISEHNRLYWYRQTLGQGPEFLTYFQNEAQLEKSRLLSDRFSAERPKGSFSTLEIQRTEQGDSAMYLCASSLVSNEQFFGPGTRLTVL.

CDR3 sequence: CASSQDLGYGYTF. As DNA, the CDR3 is TGTGCCAGCAGCCAAGATCTCGGGTATGGCTACACCTTC. The rearrangement uses TRBV3-1 (or the pseudogene TRBV3-2) and TRBJ1-2; D uncertain. V shed 0 bases and J shed 5 bases, with 7 bases lying between them. This CDR3 comprises 13 residues. The germline V gene encodes CDR1 LGHDT and CDR2 YNNKEL (reference sequence).

The chain recombines TRBV3-1 (or the pseudogene TRBV3-2) with TRBJ1-5; D might be TRBD1 (5 bases). Germline CDR1 reads LGHDT; CDR2 reads YNNKEL (reference sequence). V was cut by 0 bases and J by 2 bases, with 8 bases left in between. The CDR3 covers 15 residues. The CDR3 DNA sequence: TGTGCCAGCAGCCAAGATTCAGGGCGCAATCAGCCCCAGCATTTT. It yields the protein CASSQDSGRNQPQHF.

This chain links TRBV27 with TRBJ2-2; the D is unclear. Trimming shortened V by 3 bases and J by 1 base, and 3 bases separated the two germline ends. The CDR3 length is 13 residues. The germline V gene encodes CDR1 MNHEY and CDR2 SMNVEV (reference sequence). The CDR3 nucleotides are TGTGCCAGCAGTTTCAAGAACACCGGGGAGCTGTTTTTT. Encoded protein: CASSFKNTGELFF.